This is a list of T cell receptor beta chains from one sample in a study of T-cell memory formation after mild COVID-19. TCRdb re-derived calls from the 5' RACE reads in MiXCR, one entry per CDR3 protein. The data contain 390,000 or so distinct CDR3 sequences, around a sixth of them singletons. The sample was PBMCs or a T cell subset sorted from them (not recorded which). Receptors originate from a man between 18 and 35 years old who had mild COVID-19 (a few samples of this study predate the infection). Cell type and time point are not known. Both conserved end residues are part of each CDR3. The D gene is left open where the match is weak. Size is stated for part of the rows, as once, few or many counts, or as a class when the clone is expanded.

NA | TRBJ1-5 | TRBD1 | TRBV24-1 | CATMGEGGGQPQHF | TGTGCCACCATGGGGGAAGGGGGCGGTCAGCCCCAGCATTTT
NA | TRBJ1-3 | TRBD1 | TRBV4-3 | CASRGDSGNTIYF | TGCGCCAGCAGAGGGGACAGTGGAAACACCATATATTTT
NA | TRBJ2-5 | NA | TRBV5-4 | CAMGGTRETQYF | TGTGCCATGGGGGGTACGCGAGAGACCCAGTACTTC
many | TRBJ2-1 | TRBD2 | TRBV7-3 | CASSLLAGGPFYEQFF | TGTGCCAGCAGCTTATTAGCGGGGGGGCCATTTTATGAGCAGTTCTTC
NA | TRBJ2-4 | NA | TRBV15 | CATSRDRGVAKNIQYF | TGTGCCACCAGCAGAGACAGGGGGGTAGCCAAAAACATTCAGTACTTC
NA | TRBJ1-1 | NA | TRBV4-2 | CASSQGHPEAFF | TGTGCCAGCAGCCAAGGCCATCCTGAAGCTTTCTTT
NA | TRBJ2-2 | NA | TRBV4-1 | CASSQDRAATNTGELFF | TGCGCCAGCAGCCAAGATAGGGCAGCGACGAACACCGGGGAGCTGTTTTTT
NA | TRBJ2-5 | NA | TRBV7-2 | CASSLAGPGTQYF | TGTGCCAGCAGCTTAGCAGGCCCGGGGACCCAGTACTTC
few | TRBJ1-2 | TRBD1 | TRBV6-2/TRBV6-3 | CASKITGTDYGYTF | TGTGCCAGCAAGATAACCGGGACAGACTATGGCTACACCTTC
many | TRBJ2-5 | TRBD1 | TRBV18 | CASSPGQDLETQYF | TGTGCCAGCTCACCGGGACAGGATTTGGAGACCCAGTACTTC
few | TRBJ2-3 | NA | TRBV25-1 | CASPSAPIDTQYF | TGTGCCAGCCCTAGCGCGCCCATAGATACGCAGTATTTT
NA | TRBJ1-2 | NA | TRBV12-3/TRBV12-4 | CASSLDNNYGYTF | TGTGCCAGCAGTTTGGACAATAACTATGGCTACACCTTC
few | TRBJ1-2 | NA | TRBV6-2/TRBV6-3 | CASRKRGGPITGPGPYGYTF | TGTGCCAGCAGGAAGAGGGGGGGGCCGATAACCGGTCCTGGACCCTATGGCTACACCTTC
NA | TRBJ2-1 | NA | TRBV20-1 | CSAPSRGGLSEQFF | TGCAGTGCCCCGAGCAGGGGGGGCCTCAGTGAGCAGTTCTTC
NA | TRBJ1-3 | TRBD1 | TRBV9 | CASSIGQGLSGNTIYF | TGTGCCAGCAGCATCGGACAGGGCCTCTCTGGAAACACCATATATTTT
few | TRBJ2-5 | TRBD1 | TRBV10-3 | CAISEGTGMVQYF | TGTGCCATCAGTGAAGGGACAGGGATGGTCCAGTACTTC
NA | TRBJ2-2 | NA | TRBV7-2 | CASSLTSTAGELFF | TGTGCCAGCAGCTTAACGTCTACAGCCGGGGAGCTGTTTTTT
NA | TRBJ2-6 | NA | TRBV20-1 | CSARSGSSGANVLTF | TGCAGTGCTAGGTCTGGCAGCTCTGGGGCCAACGTCCTGACTTTC